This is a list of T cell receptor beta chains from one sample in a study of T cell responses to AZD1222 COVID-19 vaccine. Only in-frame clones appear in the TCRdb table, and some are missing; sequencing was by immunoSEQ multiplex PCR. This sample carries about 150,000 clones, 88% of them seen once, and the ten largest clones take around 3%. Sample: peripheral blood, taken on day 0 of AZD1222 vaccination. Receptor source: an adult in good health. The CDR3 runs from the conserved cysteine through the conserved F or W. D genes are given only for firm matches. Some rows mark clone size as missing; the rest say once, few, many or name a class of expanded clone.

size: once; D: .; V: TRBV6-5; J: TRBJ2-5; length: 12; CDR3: CASSRVGETQYF; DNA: TGTGCCAGCAGTCGGGTGGGAGAGACCCAGTACTTC
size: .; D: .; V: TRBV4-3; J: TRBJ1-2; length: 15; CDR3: CASSQDWDVRGGYTF; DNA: TGCGCCAGCAGCCAAGATTGGGACGTAAGGGGAGGCTACACCTTC
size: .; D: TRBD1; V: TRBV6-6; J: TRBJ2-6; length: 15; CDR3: CASRGQDTGANVLTF; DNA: TGTGCCAGCAGAGGACAGGATACTGGGGCCAACGTCCTGACTTTC
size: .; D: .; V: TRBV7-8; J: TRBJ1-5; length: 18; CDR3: CASSLGAGSGNGNQPQHF; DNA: TGTGCCAGCAGCTTAGGCGCTGGGTCCGGGAACGGCAATCAGCCCCAGCATTTT
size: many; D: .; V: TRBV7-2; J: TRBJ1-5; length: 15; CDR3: CASSLFGVSNQPQHF; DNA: TGTGCCAGCAGCTTATTTGGGGTTAGCAATCAGCCCCAGCATTTT
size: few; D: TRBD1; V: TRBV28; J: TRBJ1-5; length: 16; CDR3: CATERGTGYSNQPQHF; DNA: TGTGCCACGGAGAGGGGGACAGGGTATAGCAATCAGCCCCAGCATTTT
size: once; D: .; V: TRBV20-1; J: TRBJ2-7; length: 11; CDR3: CSAGGGYEQYF; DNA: TGCAGTGCTGGCGGAGGCTACGAGCAGTACTTC
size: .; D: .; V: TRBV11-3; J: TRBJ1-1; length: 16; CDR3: CASSLGAGSMNTEAFF; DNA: TGTGCCAGCAGCTTAGGTGCAGGGAGCATGAACACTGAAGCTTTCTTT
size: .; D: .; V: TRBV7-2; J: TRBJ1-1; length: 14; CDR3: CASSSRAGGTEAFF; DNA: TGTGCCAGCAGCTCCAGGGCGGGGGGAACTGAAGCTTTCTTT
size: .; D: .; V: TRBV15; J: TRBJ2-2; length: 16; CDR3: CATSWGNRGSTGELFF; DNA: TGTGCCACCAGCTGGGGGAATCGGGGTTCCACCGGGGAGCTGTTTTTT
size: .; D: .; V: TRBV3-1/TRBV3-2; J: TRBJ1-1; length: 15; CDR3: CASSPQQGLNHEAFF; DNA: TGTGCCAGCAGCCCCCAACAAGGCCTTAACCATGAAGCTTTCTTT
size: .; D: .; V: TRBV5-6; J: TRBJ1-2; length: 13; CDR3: CASSSRGGYGYTF; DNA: TGTGCCAGCAGCTCAAGGGGAGGGTATGGCTACACCTTC
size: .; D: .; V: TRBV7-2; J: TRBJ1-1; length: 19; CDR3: CASSPGEDRQGSKNTEAFF; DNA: TGTGCCAGCAGCCCCGGGGAGGACCGCCAGGGGAGCAAAAACACTGAAGCTTTCTTT
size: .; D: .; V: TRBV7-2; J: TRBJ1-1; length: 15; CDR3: CASSPSRALNTEAFF; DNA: TGTGCCAGCAGCCCGTCAAGGGCTTTGAACACTGAAGCTTTCTTT
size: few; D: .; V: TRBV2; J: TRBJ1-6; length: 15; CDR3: CASSPDRTSYSPLHF; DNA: TGTGCCAGCAGCCCAGACAGGACTTCATACTCACCCCTCCACTTT
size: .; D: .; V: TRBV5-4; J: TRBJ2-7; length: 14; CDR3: CASSPITGFGEQYF; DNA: TGTGCCAGCAGCCCCATAACAGGGTTCGGCGAGCAGTACTTC
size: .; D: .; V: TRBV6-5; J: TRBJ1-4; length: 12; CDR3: CASSSVGEKLFF; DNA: TGTGCCAGCAGTTCCGTAGGAGAAAAACTGTTTTTT
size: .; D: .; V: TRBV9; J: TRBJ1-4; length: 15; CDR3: CASSVGAWANEKLFF; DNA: TGTGCCAGCAGCGTAGGGGCCTGGGCTAATGAAAAACTGTTTTTT
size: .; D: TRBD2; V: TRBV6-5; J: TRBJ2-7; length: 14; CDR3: CASRLAGNSYEQYF; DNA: TGTGCCAGCAGACTAGCGGGGAACTCCTACGAGCAGTACTTC
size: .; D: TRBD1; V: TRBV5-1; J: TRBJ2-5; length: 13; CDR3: CASSLDRAETQYF; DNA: TGCGCCAGCAGCCTGGACAGGGCAGAGACCCAGTACTTC
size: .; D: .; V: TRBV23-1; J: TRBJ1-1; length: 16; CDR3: CASSQSDTIMNTEAFF; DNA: TGCGCCAGCAGTCAATCGGACACCATTATGAACACTGAAGCTTTCTTT
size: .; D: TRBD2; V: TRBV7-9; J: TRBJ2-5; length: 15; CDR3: CASSPPSGVVETQYF; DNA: TGTGCCAGCAGTCCTCCTAGCGGGGTAGTAGAGACCCAGTACTTC
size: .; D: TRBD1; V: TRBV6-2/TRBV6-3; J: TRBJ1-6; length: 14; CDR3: CASNPTGGRSPLHF; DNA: TGTGCCAGCAACCCAACAGGGGGTCGATCACCCCTCCACTTT
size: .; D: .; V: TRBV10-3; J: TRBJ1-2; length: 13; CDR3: CAISVGGLYGYTF; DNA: TGTGCCATCAGTGTGGGGGGGCTCTATGGCTACACCTTC
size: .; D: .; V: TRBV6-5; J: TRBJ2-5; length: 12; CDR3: CASAKGRETQYF; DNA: TGTGCCAGCGCAAAGGGGAGAGAGACCCAGTACTTC
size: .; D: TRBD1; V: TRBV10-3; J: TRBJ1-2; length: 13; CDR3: CAIRPGQYYGYTF; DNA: TGTGCCATCAGACCGGGACAGTATTATGGCTACACCTTC
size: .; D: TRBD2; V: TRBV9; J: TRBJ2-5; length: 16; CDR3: CASSPTSGGEWETQYF; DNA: TGTGCCAGCAGCCCAACTAGCGGGGGGGAGTGGGAGACCCAGTACTTC
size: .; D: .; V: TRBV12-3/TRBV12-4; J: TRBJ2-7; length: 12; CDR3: CASSRGIYEQYF; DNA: TGTGCCAGCAGCCGGGGGATTTACGAGCAGTACTTC
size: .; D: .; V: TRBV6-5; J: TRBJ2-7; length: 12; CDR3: CASSYPTGSQYF; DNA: TGTGCCAGCAGTTACCCGACGGGGTCGCAGTACTTC
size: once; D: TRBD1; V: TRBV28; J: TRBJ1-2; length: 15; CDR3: CTSTIGTGANYGYTF; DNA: TGTACCAGCACCATCGGGACAGGAGCTAACTATGGCTACACCTTC
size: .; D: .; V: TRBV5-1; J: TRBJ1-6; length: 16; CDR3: CASKAGAGGPNSPLHF; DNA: TGCGCCAGCAAAGCAGGGGCGGGGGGCCCTAATTCACCCCTCCACTTT
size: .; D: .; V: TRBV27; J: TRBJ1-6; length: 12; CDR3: CASQTNNSPLHF; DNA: TGTGCCAGTCAGACGAACAATTCACCCCTCCACTTT
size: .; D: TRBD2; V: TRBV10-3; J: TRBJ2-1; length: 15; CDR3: CAINPGGGTYNEQFF; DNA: TGTGCCATCAACCCCGGGGGGGGGACCTACAATGAGCAGTTCTTC
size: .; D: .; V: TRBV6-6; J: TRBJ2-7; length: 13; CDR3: CASTKPPDDRRTF; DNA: TGTGCCAGCACTAAGCCCCCTGATGATAGGAGAACCTTC
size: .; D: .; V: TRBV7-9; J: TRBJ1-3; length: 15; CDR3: CASSLAVRAGNTIYF; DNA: TGTGCCAGCAGCTTAGCGGTCAGGGCGGGAAACACCATATATTTT
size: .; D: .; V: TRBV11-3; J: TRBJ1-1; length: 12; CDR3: CASSLGAGRAFF; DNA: TGTGCCAGCAGCTTAGGTGCAGGGCGGGCTTTCTTT
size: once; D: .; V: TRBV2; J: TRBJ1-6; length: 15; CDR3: CASSVGGSRNSPLHF; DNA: TGTGCCAGCAGTGTTGGGGGCAGTAGGAATTCACCCCTCCACTTT
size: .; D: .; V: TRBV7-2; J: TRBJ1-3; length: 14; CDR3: CASSPGGSGNTIYF; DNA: TGTGCCAGCAGCCCCGGGGGGTCCGGAAACACCATATATTTT
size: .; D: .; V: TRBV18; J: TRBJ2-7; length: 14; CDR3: CASSPAEGPYEQYF; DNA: TGTGCCAGCTCACCAGCGGAAGGGCCCTACGAGCAGTACTTC
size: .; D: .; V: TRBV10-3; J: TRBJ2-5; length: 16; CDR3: CAISESSGHISETQYF; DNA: TGTGCCATCAGTGAGTCATCTGGACACATTTCTGAGACCCAGTACTTC
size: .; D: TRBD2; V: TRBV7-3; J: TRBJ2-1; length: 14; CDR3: CASSFGLAEREQFF; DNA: TGTGCCAGCAGCTTTGGACTAGCGGAGCGGGAGCAGTTCTTC
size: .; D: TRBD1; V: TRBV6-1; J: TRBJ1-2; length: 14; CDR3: CASSDLDRVEGYTF; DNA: TGTGCCAGCAGTGATCTCGACAGGGTCGAGGGCTACACCTTC
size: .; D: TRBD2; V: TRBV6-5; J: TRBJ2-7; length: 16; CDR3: CASSYSSSGLTYEQYF; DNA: TGTGCCAGCAGTTACTCGTCTAGCGGACTCACCTACGAGCAGTACTTC
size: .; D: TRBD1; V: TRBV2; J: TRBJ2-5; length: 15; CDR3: CASSDMDRGKETQYF; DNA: TGTGCCAGCAGTGATATGGACAGGGGAAAAGAGACCCAGTACTTC
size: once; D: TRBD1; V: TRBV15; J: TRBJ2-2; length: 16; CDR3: CATSREQGGSTGELFF; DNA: TGTGCCACCAGCAGAGAACAGGGGGGTAGTACCGGGGAGCTGTTTTTT
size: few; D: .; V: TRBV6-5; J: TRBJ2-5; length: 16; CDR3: CASSYSNPGGRETQYF; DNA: TGTGCCAGCAGTTACTCGAACCCGGGGGGCCGGGAGACCCAGTACTTC
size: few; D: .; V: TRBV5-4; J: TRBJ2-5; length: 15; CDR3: CASSLGIGGGETQYF; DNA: TGTGCCAGCAGCTTGGGAATCGGTGGTGGGGAGACCCAGTACTTC
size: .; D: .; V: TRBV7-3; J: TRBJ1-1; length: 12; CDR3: CASSQTNTEAFF; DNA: TGTGCCAGCAGCCAGACGAACACTGAAGCTTTCTTT
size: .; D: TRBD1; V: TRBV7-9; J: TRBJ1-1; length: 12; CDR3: CASSGTGMNAFF; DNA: TGTGCCAGCAGCGGGACAGGGATGAATGCTTTCTTT
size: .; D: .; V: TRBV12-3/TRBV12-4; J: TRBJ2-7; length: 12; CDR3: CASSTGIYEQYF; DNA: TGTGCCAGCAGTACAGGGATTTACGAGCAGTACTTC
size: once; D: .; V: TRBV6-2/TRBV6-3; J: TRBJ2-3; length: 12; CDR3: CASRPSTDTQYF; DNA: TGTGCCAGCAGACCTAGCACAGATACGCAGTATTTT
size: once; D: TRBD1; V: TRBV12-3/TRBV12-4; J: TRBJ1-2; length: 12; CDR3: CASSPTGYGYTF; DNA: TGTGCCAGCAGCCCGACAGGGTATGGCTACACCTTC
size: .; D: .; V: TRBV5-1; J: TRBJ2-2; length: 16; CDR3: CASSSRGGASIGELFF; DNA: TGCGCCAGCAGCTCCCGTGGGGGGGCTAGTATCGGGGAGCTGTTTTTT
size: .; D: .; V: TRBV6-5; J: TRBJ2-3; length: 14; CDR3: CASRIGMATDTQYF; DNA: TGTGCCAGCAGGATAGGTATGGCGACAGATACGCAGTATTTT
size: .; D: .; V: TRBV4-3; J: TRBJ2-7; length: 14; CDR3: CASSLSTGAYEQYF; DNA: TGCGCCAGCAGCCTGTCGACCGGGGCCTACGAGCAGTACTTC
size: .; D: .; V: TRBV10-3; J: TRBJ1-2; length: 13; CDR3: CAMTPSPEHGYTF; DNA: TGTGCCATGACCCCTTCCCCGGAGCATGGCTACACCTTC
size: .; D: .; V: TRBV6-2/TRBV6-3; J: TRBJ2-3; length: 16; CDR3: CASSQVRTASTDTQYF; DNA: TGTGCCAGCAGCCAGGTTAGGACGGCTAGCACAGATACGCAGTATTTT
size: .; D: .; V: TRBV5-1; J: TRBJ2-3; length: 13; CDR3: CASSRLRADTQYF; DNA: TGCGCCAGCAGCAGACTCAGGGCAGATACGCAGTATTTT
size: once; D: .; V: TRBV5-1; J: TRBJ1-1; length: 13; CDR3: CASSTGGNTEAFF; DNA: TGCGCCAGCAGCACGGGGGGGAACACTGAAGCTTTCTTT